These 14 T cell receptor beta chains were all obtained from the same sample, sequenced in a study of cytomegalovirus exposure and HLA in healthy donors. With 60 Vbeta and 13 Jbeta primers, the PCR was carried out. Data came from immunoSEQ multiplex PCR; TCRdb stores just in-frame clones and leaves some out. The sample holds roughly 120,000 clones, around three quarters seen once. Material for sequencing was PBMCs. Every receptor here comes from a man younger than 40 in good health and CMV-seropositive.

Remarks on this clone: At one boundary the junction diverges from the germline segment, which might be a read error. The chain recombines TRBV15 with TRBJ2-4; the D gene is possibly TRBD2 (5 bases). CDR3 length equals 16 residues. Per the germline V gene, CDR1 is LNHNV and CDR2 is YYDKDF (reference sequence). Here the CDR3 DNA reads TGTGCCACCAGCAGAGAGCGGGTCTGGGCCAAAAACAGTCAGTACTTC. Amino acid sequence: CATSRERVWAKNSQYF.

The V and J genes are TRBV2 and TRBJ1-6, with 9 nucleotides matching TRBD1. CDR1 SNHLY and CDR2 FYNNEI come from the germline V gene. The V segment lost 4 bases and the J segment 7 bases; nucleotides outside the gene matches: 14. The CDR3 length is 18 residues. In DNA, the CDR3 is TGTGCCAGCAGTGTTCAAAACGGACGGGACAGGGTGAATTCACCCCTCCACTTT. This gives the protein CASSVQNGRDRVNSPLHF. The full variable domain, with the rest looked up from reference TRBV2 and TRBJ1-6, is EPEVTQTPSHQVTQMGQEVILRCVPISNHLYFYWYRQILGQKVEFLVSFYNNEISEKSEIFDDQFSVERPDGSNFTLKIRSTKLEDSAMYFCASSVQNGRDRVNSPLHFGNGTRLTVT.

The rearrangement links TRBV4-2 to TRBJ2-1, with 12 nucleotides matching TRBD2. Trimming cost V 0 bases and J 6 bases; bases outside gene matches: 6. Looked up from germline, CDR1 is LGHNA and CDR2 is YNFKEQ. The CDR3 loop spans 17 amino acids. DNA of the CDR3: TGTGCCAGCAGCCAAGATGACGGACTAGCGGGAACCAATGAGCAGTTCTTC. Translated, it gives CASSQDDGLAGTNEQFF.

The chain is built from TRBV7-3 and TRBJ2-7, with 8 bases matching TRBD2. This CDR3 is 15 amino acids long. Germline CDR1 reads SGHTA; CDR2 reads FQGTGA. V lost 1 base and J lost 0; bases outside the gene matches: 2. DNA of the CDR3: TGTGCCAGCAGCTTAATGGCGGGAGGCTCCTACGAGCAGTACTTC. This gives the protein CASSLMAGGSYEQYF.

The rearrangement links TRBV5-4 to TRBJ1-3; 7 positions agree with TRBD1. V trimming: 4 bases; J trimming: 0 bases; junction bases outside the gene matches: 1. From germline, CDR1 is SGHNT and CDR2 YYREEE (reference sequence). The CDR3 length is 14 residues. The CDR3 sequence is CASSRDSSGNTIYF. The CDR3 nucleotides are TGTGCCAGCAGCCGGGACAGCTCTGGAAACACCATATATTTT.

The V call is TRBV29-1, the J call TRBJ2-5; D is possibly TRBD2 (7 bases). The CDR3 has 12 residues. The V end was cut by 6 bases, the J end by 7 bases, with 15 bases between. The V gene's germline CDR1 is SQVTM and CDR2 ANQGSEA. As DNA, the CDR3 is TGCAGCGTGGGGGGGCAGGGGACGACCCAGTACTTC. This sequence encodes CSVGGQGTTQYF.

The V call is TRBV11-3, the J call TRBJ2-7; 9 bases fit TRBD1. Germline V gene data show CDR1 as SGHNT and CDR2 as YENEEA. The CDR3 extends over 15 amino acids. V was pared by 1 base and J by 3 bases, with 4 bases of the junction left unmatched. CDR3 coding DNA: TGTGCCAGCAGCTTAGGTCCGGGACAGGGCTACGAGCAGTACTTC. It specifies CASSLGPGQGYEQYF.

The CDR3 nucleotides are TGTGCCAGCAGCTATCAGGCGAACTATGGCTACACCTTC. Translating it yields CASSYQANYGYTF. V usage is TRBV7-9 and J usage is TRBJ1-2; D uncertain. Trimming took 4 bases from V and 2 from J, leaving 8 bases between them. This CDR3 is built from 13 residues. Germline assignment: CDR1 SEHNR and CDR2 FQNEAQ (reference sequence).

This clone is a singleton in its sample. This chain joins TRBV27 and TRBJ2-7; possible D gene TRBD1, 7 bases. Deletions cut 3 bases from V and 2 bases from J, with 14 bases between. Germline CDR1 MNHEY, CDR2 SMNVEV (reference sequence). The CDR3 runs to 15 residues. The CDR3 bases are TGTGCCAGCAGTTTTGGGGGGACAGAGACCTACGAGCAGTACTTC. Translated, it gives CASSFGGTETYEQYF.

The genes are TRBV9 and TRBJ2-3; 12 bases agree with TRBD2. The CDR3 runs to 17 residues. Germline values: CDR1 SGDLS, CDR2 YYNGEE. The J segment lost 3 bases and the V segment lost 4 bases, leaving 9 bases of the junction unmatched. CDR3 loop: CASSPRTSGTVTDTQYF. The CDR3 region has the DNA TGTGCCAGCAGCCCGAGGACTAGCGGGACGGTAACAGATACGCAGTATTTT.

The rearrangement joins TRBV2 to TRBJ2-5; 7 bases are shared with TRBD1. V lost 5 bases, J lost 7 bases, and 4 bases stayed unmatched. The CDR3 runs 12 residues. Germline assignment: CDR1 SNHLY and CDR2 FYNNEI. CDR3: CASSPGGGTQYF. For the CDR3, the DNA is TGTGCCAGCAGTCCAGGGGGTGGGACCCAGTACTTC.

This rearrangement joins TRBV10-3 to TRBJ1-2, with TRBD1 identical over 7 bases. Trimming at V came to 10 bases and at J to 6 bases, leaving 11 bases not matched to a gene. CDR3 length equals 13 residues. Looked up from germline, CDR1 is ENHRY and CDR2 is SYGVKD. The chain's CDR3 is CASRAGTENGYTF. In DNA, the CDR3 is TGTGCCAGCAGGGCCGGGACAGAGAATGGCTACACCTTC.

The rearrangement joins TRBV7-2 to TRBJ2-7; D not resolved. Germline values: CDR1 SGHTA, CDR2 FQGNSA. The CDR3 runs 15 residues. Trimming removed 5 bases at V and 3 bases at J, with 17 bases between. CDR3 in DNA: TGTGCCAGCAGCATAAGATTTGGCCTAGACTACGAGCAGTACTTC. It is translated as CASSIRFGLDYEQYF.

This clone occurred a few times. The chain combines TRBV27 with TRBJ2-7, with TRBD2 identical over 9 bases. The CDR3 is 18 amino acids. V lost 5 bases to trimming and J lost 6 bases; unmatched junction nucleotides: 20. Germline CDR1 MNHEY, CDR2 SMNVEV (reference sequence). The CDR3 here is CASSATPFPGLAAPEQYF. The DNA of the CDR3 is TGTGCCAGCAGTGCCACCCCCTTCCCGGGACTAGCAGCTCCCGAGCAGTACTTC.